This T cell receptor beta chain was recorded in a study of blood T cell repertoires in COVID-19. This CDR3 has 15 residues. Trimming took 8 bases from V and 0 from J, leaving 11 bases between them. Germline lookup yields CDR1 MDHEN and CDR2 SYDVKM. Original processing methods: From reference gene primer amplification, estimates of nucleated cell counts were derived. The data were produced by immunoSEQ multiplex PCR, yet TCRdb's version contains in-frame clones alone and is incomplete. V and J calls and clone size are given by that table; D and trimming were obtained from the DNA. This sample has around 200,000 clones, with approximately 85% found just once.

The chain employs TRBV28 and TRBJ2-6, with a weak D call TRBD2 (6 bases). Sequenced material: peripheral blood. This clonotype was sampled from a man between 60 and 75 years old with acute or convalescent COVID-19. The CDR3 sequence: CASSVGGSGANVLTF. For the CDR3, the DNA is TGTGCCAGCTCTGTGGGGGGCTCTGGGGCCAACGTCCTGACTTTC. The complete variable domain, with remaining parts taken from reference TRBV28 and TRBJ2-6, reads DVKVTQSSRYLVKRTGEKVFLECVQDMDHENMFWYRQDPGLGLRLIYFSYDVKMKEKGDIPEGYSVSREKKERFSLILESASTNQTSMYLCASSVGGSGANVLTFGAGSRLTVL.